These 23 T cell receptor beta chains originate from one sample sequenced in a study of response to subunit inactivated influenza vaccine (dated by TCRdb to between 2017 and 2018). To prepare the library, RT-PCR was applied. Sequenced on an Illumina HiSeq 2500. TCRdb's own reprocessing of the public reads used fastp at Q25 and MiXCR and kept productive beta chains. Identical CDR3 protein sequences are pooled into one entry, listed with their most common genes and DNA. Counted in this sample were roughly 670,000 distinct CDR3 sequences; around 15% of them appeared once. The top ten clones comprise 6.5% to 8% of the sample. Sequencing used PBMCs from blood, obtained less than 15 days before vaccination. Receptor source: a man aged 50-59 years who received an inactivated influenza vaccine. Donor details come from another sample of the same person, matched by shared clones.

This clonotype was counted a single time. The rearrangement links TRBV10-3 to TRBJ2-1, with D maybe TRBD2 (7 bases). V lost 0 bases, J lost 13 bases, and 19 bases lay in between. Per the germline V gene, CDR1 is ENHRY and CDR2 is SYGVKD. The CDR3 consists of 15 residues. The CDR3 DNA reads TGTGCCATCAGTGAGTCGACGGGGGGCAGGGGTGATCAGTTCTTC. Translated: CAISESTGGRGDQFF.

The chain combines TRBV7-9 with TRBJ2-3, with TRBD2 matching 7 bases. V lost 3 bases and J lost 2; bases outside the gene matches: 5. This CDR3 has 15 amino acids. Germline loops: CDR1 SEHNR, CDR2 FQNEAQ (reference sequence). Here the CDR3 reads CASSFQAGYTDTQYF. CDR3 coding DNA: TGTGCCAGCAGCTTCCAAGCGGGGTACACAGATACGCAGTATTTT.

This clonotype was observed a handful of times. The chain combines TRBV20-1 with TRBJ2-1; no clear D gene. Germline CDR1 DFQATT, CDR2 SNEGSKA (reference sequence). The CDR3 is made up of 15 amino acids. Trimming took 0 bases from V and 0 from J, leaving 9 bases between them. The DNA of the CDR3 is TGCAGTGCTAGAGATTTGGGCAACTCCTACAATGAGCAGTTCTTC. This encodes CSARDLGNSYNEQFF.

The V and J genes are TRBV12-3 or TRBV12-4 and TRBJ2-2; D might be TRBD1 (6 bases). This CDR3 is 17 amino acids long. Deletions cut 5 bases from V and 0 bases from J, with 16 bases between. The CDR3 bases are TGTGCCAGCAGTCCAGTACCGGGACAATCGAACACCGGGGAGCTGTTTTTT. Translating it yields CASSPVPGQSNTGELFF.

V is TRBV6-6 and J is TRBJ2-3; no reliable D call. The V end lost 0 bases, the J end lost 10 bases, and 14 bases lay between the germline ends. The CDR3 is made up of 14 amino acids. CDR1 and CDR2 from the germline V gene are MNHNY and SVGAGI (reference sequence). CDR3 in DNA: TGTGCCAGCAGTTACTCGGAGAAGTTTCAGGCGCAGTATTTT. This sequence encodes CASSYSEKFQAQYF.

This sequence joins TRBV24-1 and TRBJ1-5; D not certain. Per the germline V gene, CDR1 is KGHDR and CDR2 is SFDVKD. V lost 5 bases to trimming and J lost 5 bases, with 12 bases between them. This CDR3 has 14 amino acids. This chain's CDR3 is CATSGHGTDQPQHF. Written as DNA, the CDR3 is TGTGCCACCAGTGGCCATGGTACCGATCAGCCCCAGCATTTT.

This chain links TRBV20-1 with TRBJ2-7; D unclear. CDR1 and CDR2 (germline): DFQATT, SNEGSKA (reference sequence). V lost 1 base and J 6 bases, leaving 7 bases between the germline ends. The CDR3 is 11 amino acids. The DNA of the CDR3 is TGCAGTGCTAGAGTAAGCCTCGAGCAGTACTTC. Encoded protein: CSARVSLEQYF.

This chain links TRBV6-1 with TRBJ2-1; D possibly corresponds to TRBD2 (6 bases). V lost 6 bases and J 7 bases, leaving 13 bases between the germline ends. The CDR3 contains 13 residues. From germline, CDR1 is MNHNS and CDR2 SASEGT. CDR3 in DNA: TGTGCCAGCAGACTGACTAGTCTAAATGAGCAGTTCTTC. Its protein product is CASRLTSLNEQFF.

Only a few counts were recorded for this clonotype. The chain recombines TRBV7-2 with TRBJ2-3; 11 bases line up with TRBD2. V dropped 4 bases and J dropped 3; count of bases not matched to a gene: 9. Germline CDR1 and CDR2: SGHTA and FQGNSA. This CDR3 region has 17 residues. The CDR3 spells CASSSTSTSGATDTQYF. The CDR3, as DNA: TGTGCCAGCAGCTCAACCTCGACTAGCGGGGCGACAGATACGCAGTATTTT.

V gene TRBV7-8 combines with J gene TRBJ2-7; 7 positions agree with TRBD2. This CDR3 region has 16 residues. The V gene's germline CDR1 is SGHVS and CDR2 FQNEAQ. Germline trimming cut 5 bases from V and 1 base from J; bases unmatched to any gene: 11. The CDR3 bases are TGTGCCAGCAGCGACCTTTCACTAGCGAAATCCTACGAGCAGTACTTC. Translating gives CASSDLSLAKSYEQYF.

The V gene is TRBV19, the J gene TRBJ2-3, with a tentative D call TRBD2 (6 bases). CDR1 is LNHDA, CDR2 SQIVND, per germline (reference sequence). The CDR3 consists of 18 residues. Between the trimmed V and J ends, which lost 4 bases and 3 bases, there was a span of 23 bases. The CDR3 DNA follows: TGTGCCAGTAGTAAGAGATCCCTGGGGGGATTTTGGACAGATACGCAGTATTTT. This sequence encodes CASSKRSLGGFWTDTQYF.

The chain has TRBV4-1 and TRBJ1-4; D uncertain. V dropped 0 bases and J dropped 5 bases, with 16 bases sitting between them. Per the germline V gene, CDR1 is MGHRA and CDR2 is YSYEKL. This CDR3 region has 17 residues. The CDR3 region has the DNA TGCGCCAGCAGCCAAGATGCCCACGGACGGGGAAATGAAAAACTGTTTTTT. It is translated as CASSQDAHGRGNEKLFF.

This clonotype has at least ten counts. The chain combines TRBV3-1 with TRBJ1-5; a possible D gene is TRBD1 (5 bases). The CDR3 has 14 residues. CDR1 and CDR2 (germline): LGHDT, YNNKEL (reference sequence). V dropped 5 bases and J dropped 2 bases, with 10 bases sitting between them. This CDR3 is CASSSAGGNQPQHF. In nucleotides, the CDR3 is TGTGCCAGCAGCTCGGCGGGGGGCAATCAGCCCCAGCATTTT.

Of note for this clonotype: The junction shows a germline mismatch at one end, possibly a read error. The CDR3 is CTSREGQSASYEQYF. The CDR3 region has the DNA TGCACCAGCAGGGAGGGACAGTCAGCCTCCTACGAGCAGTACTTC. The chain links TRBV5-1 to TRBJ2-7; either TRBD1 or TRBD2 may fit D (7 bases each). The V gene's germline CDR1 is SGHRS and CDR2 YFSETQ. The CDR3 contains 15 residues. Based on the CDR3 plus reference TRBV5-1 and TRBJ2-7, the full variable domain is KAGVTQTPRYLIKTRGQQVTLSCSPISGHRSVSWYQQTPGQGLQFLFEYFSETQRNKGNFPGRFSGRQFSNSRSEMNVSTLELGDSALYLCTSREGQSASYEQYFGPGTRLTVT.

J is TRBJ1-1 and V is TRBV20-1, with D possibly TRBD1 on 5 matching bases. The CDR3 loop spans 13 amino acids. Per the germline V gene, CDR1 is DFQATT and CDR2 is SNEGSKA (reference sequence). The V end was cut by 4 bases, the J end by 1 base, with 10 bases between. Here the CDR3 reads CSATETANTEAFF. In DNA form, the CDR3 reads TGCAGTGCTACAGAGACAGCGAACACTGAAGCTTTCTTT.

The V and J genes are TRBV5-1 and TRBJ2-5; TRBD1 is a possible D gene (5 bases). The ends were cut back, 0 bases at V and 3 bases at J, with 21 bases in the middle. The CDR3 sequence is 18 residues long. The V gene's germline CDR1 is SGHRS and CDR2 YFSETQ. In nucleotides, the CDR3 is TGCGCCAGCAGCTTGGGGCCCGATTGGGGCGGCCTAAAAGAGACCCAGTACTTC. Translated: CASSLGPDWGGLKETQYF. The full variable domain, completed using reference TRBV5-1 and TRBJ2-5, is KAGVTQTPRYLIKTRGQQVTLSCSPISGHRSVSWYQQTPGQGLQFLFEYFSETQRNKGNFPGRFSGRQFSNSRSEMNVSTLELGDSALYLCASSLGPDWGGLKETQYFGPGTRLLVL.

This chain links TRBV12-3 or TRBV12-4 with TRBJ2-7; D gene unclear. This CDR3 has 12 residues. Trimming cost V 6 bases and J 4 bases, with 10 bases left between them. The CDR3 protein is CASRSASYEQYF. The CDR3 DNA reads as TGTGCCAGCAGGTCAGCAAGTTACGAGCAGTACTTC.

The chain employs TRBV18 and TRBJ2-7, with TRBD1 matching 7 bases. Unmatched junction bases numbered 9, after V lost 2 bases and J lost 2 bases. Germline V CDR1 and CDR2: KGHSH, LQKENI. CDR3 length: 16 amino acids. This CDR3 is CASSPSEGQSTYEQYF. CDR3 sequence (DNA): TGTGCCAGCTCACCATCTGAGGGACAGTCGACCTACGAGCAGTACTTC. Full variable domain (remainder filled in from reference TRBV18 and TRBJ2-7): NAGVMQNPRHLVRRRGQEARLRCSPMKGHSHVYWYRQLPEEGLKFMVYLQKENIIDESGMPKERFSAEFPKEGPSILRIQQVVRGDSAAYFCASSPSEGQSTYEQYFGPGTRLTVT.

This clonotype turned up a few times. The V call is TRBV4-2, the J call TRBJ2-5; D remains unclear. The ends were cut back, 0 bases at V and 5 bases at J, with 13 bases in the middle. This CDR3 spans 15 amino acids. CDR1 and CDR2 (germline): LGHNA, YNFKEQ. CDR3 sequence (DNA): TGTGCCAGCAGCCAAGATCTGGGCAGATTGGAGACCCAGTACTTC. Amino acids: CASSQDLGRLETQYF.

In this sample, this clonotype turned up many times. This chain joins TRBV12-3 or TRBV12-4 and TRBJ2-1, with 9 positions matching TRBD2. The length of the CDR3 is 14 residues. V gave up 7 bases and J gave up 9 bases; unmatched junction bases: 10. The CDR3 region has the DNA TGTGCCAGCACCACTGCGGGAGGGCCAGGTGAGCAGTTCTTC. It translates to CASTTAGGPGEQFF.

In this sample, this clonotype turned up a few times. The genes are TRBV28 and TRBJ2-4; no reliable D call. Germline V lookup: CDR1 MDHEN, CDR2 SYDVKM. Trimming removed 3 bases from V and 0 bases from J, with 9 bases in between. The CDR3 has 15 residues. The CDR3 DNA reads TGTGCCAGCAGTTTGTTGCCCTTAGCCAAAAACATTCAGTACTTC. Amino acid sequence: CASSLLPLAKNIQYF.

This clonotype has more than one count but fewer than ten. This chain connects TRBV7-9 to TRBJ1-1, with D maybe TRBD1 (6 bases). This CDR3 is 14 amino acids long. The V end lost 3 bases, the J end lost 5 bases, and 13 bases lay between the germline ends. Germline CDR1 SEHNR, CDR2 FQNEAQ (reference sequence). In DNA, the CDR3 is TGTGCCAGCAGCTTGGACAGTCTTTCGACTGAAGCTTTCTTT. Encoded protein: CASSLDSLSTEAFF.

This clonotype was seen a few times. Written as DNA, the CDR3 is TGTGCCACCAGCAGAGTGGCGGGAGGTATCAATGAGCAGTTCTTC. Its protein product is CATSRVAGGINEQFF. J is TRBJ2-1 and V is TRBV15, with 8 bases identical to TRBD2. This CDR3 spans 15 amino acids. Germline-derived CDR1 and CDR2 are LNHNV and YYDKDF (reference sequence). V shed 1 base and J 6 bases; nucleotides not matched to a gene: 5.